These 20 T cell receptor beta chains came from one sample sequenced in a study of post-analysis software for immune sequencing data. The antigens of these receptors remain unknown. Unique molecular identifiers had been added to the TCR beta cDNA libraries. TCRdb reprocessed the PCR reads with MiXCR, giving one entry per CDR3 protein. Of about 430,000 distinct CDR3 sequences detected, approximately 38% appear once; the ten largest clones hold around 8%. Study-wide findings and caveats: Among several TRBV segments more frequent in patients than controls were TRBV5-6, TRBV5-1 and TRBV20-1.

The specimen was blood. These receptors all stem from a girl aged 2-10 years with multiple sclerosis.

V usage is TRBV7-9 and J usage is TRBJ2-5, with TRBD2 matching over 12 bases. CDR3 length: 18 residues. V trimming: 2 bases; J trimming: 3 bases; junction bases outside the gene matches: 10. Germline V CDR1 and CDR2: SEHNR, FQNEAQ (reference sequence). CDR3 amino acids: CASSLFPTGLAGKETQYF. The CDR3 DNA reads TGTGCCAGCAGCTTATTCCCCACCGGACTAGCGGGGAAAGAGACCCAGTACTTC.

The table lists this clonotype with a few counts. This rearrangement joins TRBV12-3 or TRBV12-4 to TRBJ2-7, with TRBD2 identical over 8 bases. The CDR3 runs to 14 residues. After removal of 3 bases from V and 3 bases from J, the junction contained 4 bases not matched to a gene. CDR3 region: CASSFGGVVYEQYF. The DNA of the CDR3 is TGTGCCAGCAGTTTCGGGGGGGTAGTCTACGAGCAGTACTTC.

Regarding this clonotype: At one boundary the junction diverges from the germline segment, which might be a read error. The chain links TRBV28 to TRBJ2-4, with unresolved D. CDR1 and CDR2 from the germline V gene are MDHEN and SYDVKM. The CDR3 length is 15 residues. CDR3 nucleotide sequence: TGTACCAGCAGTCCGGGCACAGCAGCCAAAAACATTCAGTACTTC. Translating gives CTSSPGTAAKNIQYF. The full variable domain, completed using reference TRBV28 and TRBJ2-4, is DVKVTQSSRYLVKRTGEKVFLECVQDMDHENMFWYRQDPGLGLRLIYFSYDVKMKEKGDIPEGYSVSREKKERFSLILESASTNQTSMYLCTSSPGTAAKNIQYFGAGTRLSVL.

This chain links TRBV19 with TRBJ1-1, with no clear D. The germline V gene encodes CDR1 LNHDA and CDR2 SQIVND (reference sequence). V lost 3 bases to trimming and J lost 0 bases, with 8 bases between them. This CDR3 is 14 amino acids long. The CDR3 DNA follows: TGTGCCAGTAGTATGACGGATTTGAACACTGAAGCTTTCTTT. It yields the protein CASSMTDLNTEAFF.

This sequence joins TRBV7-2 and TRBJ1-5; a possible D gene is TRBD1 (5 bases). CDR3 length: 16 residues. The ends were cut back, 1 base at V and 2 bases at J, with 12 bases in the middle. Per the germline V gene, CDR1 is SGHTA and CDR2 is FQGNSA. CDR3 residues: CASSLVGASGNQPQHF. The CDR3 DNA follows: TGTGCCAGCAGCTTAGTCGGGGCATCAGGCAATCAGCCCCAGCATTTT. The variable domain in full, completed from reference TRBV7-2 and TRBJ1-5, reads GAGVSQSPSNKVTEKGKDVELRCDPISGHTALYWYRQSLGQGLEFLIYFQGNSAPDKSGLPSDRFSAERTGGSVSTLTIQRTQQEDSAVYLCASSLVGASGNQPQHFGDGTRLSIL.

The chain employs TRBV29-1 and TRBJ2-1; 13 nucleotides agree with TRBD2. CDR1 and CDR2 from the germline V gene are SQVTM and ANQGSEA. The V and J ends lost 6 bases and 0 bases, in that order; junction bases with no gene match: 5. The CDR3 has 16 residues. CDR3 sequence: CSVLAGGPPSYNEQFF. The CDR3 nucleotides read TGCAGCGTACTAGCGGGAGGGCCACCCTCCTACAATGAGCAGTTCTTC.

This clonotype was found a few times. One end of the junction is discordant with germline, which a read error may explain. V is TRBV27 and J is TRBJ2-5; D is undetermined. In germline, CDR1 is MNHEY, CDR2 SMNVEV (reference sequence). This CDR3 has 13 amino acids. The CDR3 DNA reads TGTACCAGCAGCATAGGGTCTCGGGAGACCCAGTACTTC. It translates to CTSSIGSRETQYF.

The chain recombines TRBV20-1 with TRBJ1-1; 10 bases fit TRBD1. The CDR3 is made up of 16 amino acids. The J segment lost 7 bases and the V segment lost 3 bases, leaving 14 bases of the junction unmatched. From germline, CDR1 is DFQATT and CDR2 SNEGSKA (reference sequence). The CDR3 DNA reads as TGCAGTGCTAGGGACCCCTCGACAGGGGGCGCAGGTGAAGCTTTCTTT. Its protein product is CSARDPSTGGAGEAFF.

This clonotype was counted a few times. This chain connects TRBV7-9 to TRBJ2-1, with 8 nucleotides matching TRBD2. The V gene end was trimmed by 1 base and the J gene end by 9 bases; junction bases not matched to a gene: 5. CDR3 length: 14 amino acids. Per the germline V gene, CDR1 is SEHNR and CDR2 is FQNEAQ (reference sequence). CDR3 residues: CASSLVGLAAEQFF. The CDR3 DNA reads TGTGCCAGCAGCTTAGTTGGACTAGCTGCTGAGCAGTTCTTC.

The rearrangement uses TRBV11-2 and TRBJ2-3; tentative D call: TRBD2 (5 bases). This CDR3 region has 16 residues. Trimming took 1 base from V and 1 from J, leaving 12 bases between them. Germline V gene data show CDR1 as SGHAT and CDR2 as FQNNGV. CDR3 DNA: TGTGCCAGCAGCTTAGTACTAGTCCTGGGCACAGATACGCAGTATTTT. As protein: CASSLVLVLGTDTQYF.

This clonotype has only a few counts. The CDR3 region is CASSLRRHTEAFF. DNA of the CDR3: TGTGCCAGCAGCTTACGACGGCACACTGAAGCTTTCTTT. The V and J genes are TRBV5-6 and TRBJ1-1; D unresolved. Trimming cost V 2 bases and J 3 bases, with 8 bases left between them. The CDR3 sequence is 13 residues long. CDR1 is SGHDT, CDR2 YYEEEE, per germline.

This clonotype has a handful of counts. The chain carries TRBV5-1 and TRBJ1-4; TRBD1 matches 8 bases. V lost 1 base, J lost 3 bases, and 5 bases stayed unmatched. Germline CDR1 is SGHRS and CDR2 is YFSETQ. The CDR3 has 16 residues. This chain's CDR3 is CASSLTGGAANEKLFF. CDR3 DNA: TGCGCCAGCAGCTTGACAGGGGGAGCGGCTAATGAAAAACTGTTTTTT.

This sequence joins TRBV10-3 and TRBJ2-3; perhaps TRBD2 as D (6 bases). Trimming pared 8 bases from V and 6 bases from J, leaving 6 bases between. The CDR3 has 10 residues. CDR1 and CDR2 (germline): ENHRY, SYGVKD. CDR3 sequence: CAIGGDTQYF. CDR3 coding DNA: TGTGCCATCGGGGGGGATACGCAGTATTTT.

This chain connects TRBV7-2 to TRBJ2-4, with D tentatively TRBD2 (5 bases). Germline V gene sequence: CDR1 SGHTA, CDR2 FQGNSA. Trimming left V 5 bases short and J 13 bases short, with 21 bases between. The CDR3 extends over 14 amino acids. The CDR3 DNA is TGTGCCAGCAGCCCTGCGAGGGCCGGAGTTGAGCAGTACTTC. Protein: CASSPARAGVEQYF.

This clonotype was detected a few times. V gene TRBV7-8 combines with J gene TRBJ2-3, with D tentatively TRBD2 (8 bases). V lost 3 bases and J 3 bases, leaving 19 bases between the germline ends. Germline loops: CDR1 SGHVS, CDR2 FQNEAQ. CDR3 length: 17 residues. The CDR3 is CASSLFQGGLGTDTQYF. DNA for the CDR3: TGTGCCAGCAGCTTGTTCCAGGGGGGACTAGGGACAGATACGCAGTATTTT. The full variable domain, its missing parts supplied by reference TRBV7-8 and TRBJ2-3, is GAGVSQSPRYKVAKRGQDVALRCDPISGHVSLFWYQQALGQGPEFLTYFQNEAQLDKSGLPSDRFFAERPEGSVSTLKIQRTQQEDSAVYLCASSLFQGGLGTDTQYFGPGTRLTVL.

The chain is built from TRBV25-1 and TRBJ2-3; D gene ambiguous. Germline-derived CDR1 and CDR2 are MGHDK and SYGVNS. V dropped 1 base and J dropped 3 bases, with 14 bases sitting between them. The CDR3 length is 16 residues. CDR3 coding DNA: TGTGCCAGCAGTGAATCTAGTGGTTTTCGAACAGATACGCAGTATTTT. Its translation: CASSESSGFRTDTQYF.

This clonotype was counted many times. The chain joins TRBV25-1 to TRBJ1-1, with 7 bases aligning to TRBD1. V shed 7 bases, J shed 0 bases, and the junction held 5 bases outside the gene matches. The CDR3 length is 14 residues. Germline loops: CDR1 MGHDK, CDR2 SYGVNS. CDR3 bases: TGTGCCAGCATGAAGACAGGGTTGAACACTGAAGCTTTCTTT. Translated, it gives CASMKTGLNTEAFF.

This clonotype has just a few counts. The chain uses TRBV7-2 and TRBJ2-1; 11 nucleotides agree with TRBD2. This CDR3 comprises 16 residues. Per germline, CDR1 SGHTA and CDR2 FQGNSA. The V gene end was trimmed by 5 bases and the J gene end by 3 bases; junction bases not matched to a gene: 6. The CDR3 sequence: CASSNILAGVYNEQFF. Written as DNA, the CDR3 is TGTGCCAGCAGCAATATACTAGCGGGAGTCTACAATGAGCAGTTCTTC.

The chain is built from TRBV4-1 and TRBJ2-7; D uncertain. The CDR3 runs to 17 residues. V shed 0 bases and J shed 6 bases, with 21 bases lying between them. Germline loops: CDR1 MGHRA, CDR2 YSYEKL. CDR3 coding DNA: TGCGCCAGCAGCCAAGATCAAGCTTCTCCGCGCGGAAGCGAGCAGTACTTC. This codes for CASSQDQASPRGSEQYF.

This sequence joins TRBV4-2 and TRBJ2-5, with TRBD2 matching 10 bases. Germline V gene data show CDR1 as LGHNA and CDR2 as YNFKEQ. Trimming at V came to 1 base and at J to 4 bases, leaving 9 bases not matched to a gene. The CDR3 length is 17 residues. CDR3 DNA: TGTGCCAGCAGCCAAGCAAAAGGGAGACTAGCGGGAGAGACCCAGTACTTC. Encoded protein: CASSQAKGRLAGETQYF.